One and the same sample provided the 7 T cell receptor beta chains below, sequenced in a study of blood T cell repertoires in COVID-19. TCRdb's copy holds only in-frame clones and misses some; the assay was immunoSEQ multiplex PCR. The table includes tens of thousands of clones, approximately 88% detected once. The specimen sequenced was peripheral blood. The receptors shown here come from a woman aged 60 to 75 with COVID-19, enrolled during active disease.

The chain recombines TRBV13 with TRBJ1-1; D gene uncertain. Looked up from germline, CDR1 is PRHDT and CDR2 is FYEKMQ (reference sequence). The V gene lost 5 bases and the J gene lost 5 bases, with 15 bases spanning the gap. The CDR3 spans 14 residues. The CDR3 nucleotides are TGTGCCAGCAGCCCACAAAACAGATGGACTGAAGCTTTCTTT. This gives the protein CASSPQNRWTEAFF. The whole variable domain, filled in from reference TRBV13 and TRBJ1-1, reads AAGVIQSPRHLIKEKRETATLKCYPIPRHDTVYWYQQGPGQDPQFLISFYEKMQSDKGSIPDRFSAQQFSDYHSELNMSSLELGDSALYFCASSPQNRWTEAFFGQGTRLTVV.

The chain carries TRBV4-3 and TRBJ1-6, with D possibly TRBD1 on 6 matching bases. This CDR3 region has 19 residues. V was shortened by 3 bases and J by 4 bases, with 22 bases between the two germline ends. Germline CDR1 is LGHNA and CDR2 is YSLEER. The CDR3: CASSHPGGDTGVYNSPLHF. The CDR3 DNA reads TGCGCCAGCAGCCACCCAGGTGGGGACACTGGAGTATATAATTCACCCCTCCACTTT.

The V and J genes are TRBV3-1 (or the pseudogene TRBV3-2) and TRBJ2-1; possible D gene TRBD1, 7 bases. V was clipped by 5 bases and J by 11 bases, with 22 bases between them. The V gene's germline CDR1 is LGHDT and CDR2 YNNKEL (reference sequence). CDR3 length equals 15 residues. The CDR3 protein is CASSETGLGGRKQFF. In nucleotides, the CDR3 is TGTGCCAGCAGCGAGACAGGGCTAGGAGGGAGAAAGCAGTTCTTC.

The genes are TRBV6-5 and TRBJ1-5; the match to TRBD1 covers 7 bases. Germline-derived CDR1 and CDR2 are MNHEY and SVGAGI. The CDR3 is 14 amino acids. After removal of 5 bases from V and 2 bases from J, the junction contained 3 bases not matched to a gene. The CDR3 region is CASSTTGGNQPQHF. Here the CDR3 DNA reads TGTGCCAGCAGTACTACAGGGGGCAATCAGCCCCAGCATTTT.

This clone was counted a single time. The rearrangement uses TRBV16 and TRBJ2-7; D may be TRBD1 (5 bases). The V and J ends lost 4 bases and 0 bases respectively, with 13 bases between them. The CDR3 runs to 15 residues. Germline V gives CDR1 KGHSY, CDR2 FQNENV. The CDR3 spells CASSLSVGLSYEQYF. Here the CDR3 DNA reads TGTGCCAGCAGCCTCTCCGTGGGGCTCTCCTACGAGCAGTACTTC.

Details on this clone: The sample carries other DNA sequences with the same CDR3. The CDR3 region has the DNA TGTGCCAGCAGCTTAGATCGAGGCCAGCCCCAGCATTTT. It encodes CASSLDRGQPQHF. The V and J genes are TRBV11-2 and TRBJ1-5; D is uncertain. The CDR3 is 13 amino acids. Trimming removed 0 bases from V and 7 bases from J, with 7 bases in between. CDR1 is SGHAT and CDR2 is FQNNGV in the germline V gene.

The V call is TRBV5-1, the J call TRBJ2-5; 7 bases match TRBD1. This CDR3 is built from 15 residues. The V and J ends lost 4 bases and 1 base, in that order; junction bases with no gene match: 7. The V gene's germline CDR1 is SGHRS and CDR2 YFSETQ. The CDR3 region is CASSLGTGAQETQYF. CDR3 nucleotides: TGCGCCAGCAGCCTAGGAACAGGGGCCCAAGAGACCCAGTACTTC.